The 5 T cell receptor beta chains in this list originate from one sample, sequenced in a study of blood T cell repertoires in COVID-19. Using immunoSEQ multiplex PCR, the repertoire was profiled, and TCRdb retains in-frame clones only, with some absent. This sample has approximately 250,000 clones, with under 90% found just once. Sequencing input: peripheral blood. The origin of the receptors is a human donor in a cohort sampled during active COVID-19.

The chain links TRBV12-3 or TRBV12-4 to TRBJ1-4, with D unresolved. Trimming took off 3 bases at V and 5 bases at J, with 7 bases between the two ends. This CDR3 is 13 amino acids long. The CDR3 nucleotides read TGTGCCAGCAGTTTCAGTTTGAATGAAAAACTGTTTTTT. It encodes CASSFSLNEKLFF.

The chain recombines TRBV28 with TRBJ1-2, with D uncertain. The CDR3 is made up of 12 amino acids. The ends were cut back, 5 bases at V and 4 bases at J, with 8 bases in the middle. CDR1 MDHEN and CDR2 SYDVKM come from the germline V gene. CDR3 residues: CASSNSFYGYTF. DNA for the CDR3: TGTGCCAGCAGTAACTCTTTCTATGGCTACACCTTC.

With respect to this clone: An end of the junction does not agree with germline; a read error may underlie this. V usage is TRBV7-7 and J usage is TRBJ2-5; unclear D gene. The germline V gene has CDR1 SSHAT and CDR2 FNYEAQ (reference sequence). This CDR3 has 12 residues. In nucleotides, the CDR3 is TGTGCTAGCAGCTTGGCAGGAGAGACCCAGTACTTC. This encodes CASSLAGETQYF.

CDR3 in DNA: TGTGCCAGCAGCCCCGTGGGGGGAGAGACCCAGTACTTC. It specifies CASSPVGGETQYF. The rearrangement uses TRBV11-2 and TRBJ2-5, with D perhaps TRBD2 (6 bases). The CDR3 is 13 amino acids. V lost 5 bases to trimming and J lost 4 bases, with 11 bases between them. Germline values: CDR1 SGHAT, CDR2 FQNNGV.

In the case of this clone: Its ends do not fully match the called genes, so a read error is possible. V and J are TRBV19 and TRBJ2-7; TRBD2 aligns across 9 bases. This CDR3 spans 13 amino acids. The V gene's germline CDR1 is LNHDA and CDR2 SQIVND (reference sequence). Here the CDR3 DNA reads TGTGCCAGTAGTCCTTCTTCTAGCGGGACGGTAAACTTC. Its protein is CASSPSSSGTVNF.